This T cell receptor beta chain appears in the sequencing data of a study of graft-versus-host responses after intestinal transplantation. In the study overall: Among the recipients, all got anti-thymocyte globulin induction and then tacrolimus and steroids for roughly three years. Whole-study findings and limits: The marrow of recipients harbored GvH clones, and ileum or blood showed some of them first.

Worth noting for this clone: What it binds is not known.

TCRdb keeps only in-frame clones here, not all; method: immunoSEQ multiplex PCR. The profile covers about 94,000 clones, with around 90% appearing a single time and more than 0.4% taken by the ten largest. V gave up 0 bases and J gave up 4 bases, with 14 bases separating them. The CDR3 has 15 amino acids. The germline V gene has CDR1 SGDLS and CDR2 YYNGEE. This specimen consisted of unstimulated CD8+ T cells sorted from spleen or lymph node cells, obtained before intestinal transplant. The gene calls are TRBV9 and TRBJ2-7; a weak D match, TRBD2 (5 bases). The sequence came from a human donor who received an intestinal transplant. The CDR3 here is CASSVGIGLQYEQYF. The CDR3 DNA reads TGTGCCAGCAGCGTAGGAATAGGACTTCAATACGAGCAGTACTTC.